This T cell receptor (beta chain) comes out of a study of post-analysis software for immune sequencing data. Study-level findings and limits: The five TRBV segments detected at higher frequency in patients than in controls included TRBV5-6, TRBV5-1 and TRBV20-1.

This clonotype was counted between two and nine times. The target antigen is unknown. TCR beta libraries were prepared from cDNA with unique molecular identifiers. A single record per CDR3 protein comes from TCRdb applying MiXCR to the PCR reads. The sample carries some 260,000 distinct CDR3 sequences, about 38% recorded once. The CDR3 runs 14 residues. V was pared by 1 base and J by 1 base, with 7 bases between. Material: blood. This TCR was recovered from a girl aged 5-17 years with multiple sclerosis. This rearrangement joins TRBV12-3 or TRBV12-4 to TRBJ1-1; D gene ambiguous. CDR3 region: CASSLGVENTEAFF. In DNA form, the CDR3 reads TGTGCCAGCAGTTTAGGGGTGGAGAACACTGAAGCTTTCTTT.